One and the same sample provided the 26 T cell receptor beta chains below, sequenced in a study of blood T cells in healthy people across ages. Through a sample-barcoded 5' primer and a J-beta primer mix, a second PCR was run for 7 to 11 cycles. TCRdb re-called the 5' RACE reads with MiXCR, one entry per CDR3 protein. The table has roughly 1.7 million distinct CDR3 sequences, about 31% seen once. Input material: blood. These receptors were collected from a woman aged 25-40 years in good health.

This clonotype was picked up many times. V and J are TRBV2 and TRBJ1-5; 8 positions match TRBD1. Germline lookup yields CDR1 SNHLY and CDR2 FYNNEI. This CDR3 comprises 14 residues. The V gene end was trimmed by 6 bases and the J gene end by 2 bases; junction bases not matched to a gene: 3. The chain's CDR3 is CASSDRGGNQPQHF. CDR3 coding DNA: TGTGCCAGCAGCGACAGGGGAGGCAATCAGCCCCAGCATTTT. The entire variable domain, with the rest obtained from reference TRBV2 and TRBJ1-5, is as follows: EPEVTQTPSHQVTQMGQEVILRCVPISNHLYFYWYRQILGQKVEFLVSFYNNEISEKSEIFDDQFSVERPDGSNFTLKIRSTKLEDSAMYFCASSDRGGNQPQHFGDGTRLSIL.

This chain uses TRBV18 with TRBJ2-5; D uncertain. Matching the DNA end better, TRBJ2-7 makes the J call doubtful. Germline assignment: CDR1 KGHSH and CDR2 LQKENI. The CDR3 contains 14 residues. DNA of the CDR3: TGTGCCAGCTCACCTTCCTCCAAGGCCTACGAGCAGTACTTC. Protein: CASSPSSKAYEQYF.

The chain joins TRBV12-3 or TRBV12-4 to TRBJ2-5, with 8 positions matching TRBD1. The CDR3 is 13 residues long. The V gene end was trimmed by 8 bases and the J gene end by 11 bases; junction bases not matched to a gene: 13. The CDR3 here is CASLSTGEDEQYF. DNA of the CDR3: TGTGCCAGCCTATCGACAGGGGAAGATGAGCAGTACTTC.

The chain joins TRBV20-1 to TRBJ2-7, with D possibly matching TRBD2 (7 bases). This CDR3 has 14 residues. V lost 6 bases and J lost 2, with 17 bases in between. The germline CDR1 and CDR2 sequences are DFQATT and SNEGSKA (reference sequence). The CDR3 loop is CSALGGRPPYEQYF. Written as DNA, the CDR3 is TGCAGTGCCCTGGGGGGGCGCCCACCCTACGAGCAGTACTTC.

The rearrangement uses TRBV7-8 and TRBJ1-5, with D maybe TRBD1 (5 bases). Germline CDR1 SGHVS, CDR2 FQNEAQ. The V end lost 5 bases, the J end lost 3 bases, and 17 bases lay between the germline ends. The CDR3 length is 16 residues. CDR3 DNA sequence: TGTGCCAGCAGCCCCTACGGGGGGGTCCCCAATCAGCCCCAGCATTTT. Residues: CASSPYGGVPNQPQHF.

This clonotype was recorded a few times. CDR3 sequence (DNA): TGCGCCAGCAGCCCCCTTGCGTCAGCTGGGGCCAACGTCCTGACTTTC. Translated, it gives CASSPLASAGANVLTF. J is TRBJ2-6 and V is TRBV5-1; D unclear. The V gene's germline CDR1 is SGHRS and CDR2 YFSETQ. V lost 4 bases to trimming and J lost 2 bases, with 13 bases between them. The CDR3 is made up of 16 amino acids.

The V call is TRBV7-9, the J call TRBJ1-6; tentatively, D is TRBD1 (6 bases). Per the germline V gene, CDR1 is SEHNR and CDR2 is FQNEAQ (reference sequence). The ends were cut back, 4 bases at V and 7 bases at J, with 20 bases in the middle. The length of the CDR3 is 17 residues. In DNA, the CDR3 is TGTGCCAGCAGCTCAAGGCGGGACGATACAGGGAATTCACCCCTCCACTTT. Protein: CASSSRRDDTGNSPLHF. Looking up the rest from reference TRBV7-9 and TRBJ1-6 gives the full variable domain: DTGVSQNPRHKITKRGQNVTFRCDPISEHNRLYWYRQTLGQGPEFLTYFQNEAQLEKSRLLSDRFSAERPKGSFSTLEIQRTEQGDSAMYLCASSSRRDDTGNSPLHFGNGTRLTVT.

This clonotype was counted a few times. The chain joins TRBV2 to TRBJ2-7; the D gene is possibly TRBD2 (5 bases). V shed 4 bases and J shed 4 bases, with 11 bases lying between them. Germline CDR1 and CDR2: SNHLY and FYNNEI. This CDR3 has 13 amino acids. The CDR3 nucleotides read TGTGCCAGCAGTGCAGCGGTAGGTTACGAGCAGTACTTC. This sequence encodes CASSAAVGYEQYF.

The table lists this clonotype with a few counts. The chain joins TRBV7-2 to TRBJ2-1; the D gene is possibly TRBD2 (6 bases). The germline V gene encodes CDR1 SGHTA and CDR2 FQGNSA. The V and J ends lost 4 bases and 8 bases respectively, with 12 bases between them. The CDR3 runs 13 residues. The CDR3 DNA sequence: TGTGCCAGCAGCTCCGGGGGACCCTATGAGCAGTTCTTC. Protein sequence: CASSSGGPYEQFF.

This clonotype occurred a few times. The CDR3 sequence is CASSLDLEMDTQYF. Written as DNA, the CDR3 is TGCGCCAGCAGCTTGGATTTGGAGATGGATACGCAGTATTTT. The rearrangement joins TRBV5-1 to TRBJ2-3; D is undetermined. There are 14 residues in the CDR3. CDR1 is SGHRS, CDR2 YFSETQ, per germline. Trimming left V 0 bases short and J 6 bases short, with 11 bases between.

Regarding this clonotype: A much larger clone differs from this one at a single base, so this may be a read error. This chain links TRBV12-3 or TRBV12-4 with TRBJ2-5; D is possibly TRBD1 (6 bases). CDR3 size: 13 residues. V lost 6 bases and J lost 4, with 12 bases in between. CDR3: CASRRDKVETQYF. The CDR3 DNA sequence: TGTGCCAGCAGGAGGGACAAAGTAGAGACCCAGTACTTC.

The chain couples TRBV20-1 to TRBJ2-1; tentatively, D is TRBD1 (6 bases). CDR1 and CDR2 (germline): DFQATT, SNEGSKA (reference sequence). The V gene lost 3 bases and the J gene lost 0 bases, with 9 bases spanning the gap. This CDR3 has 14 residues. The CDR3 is CSASTRGSYNEQFF. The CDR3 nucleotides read TGCAGTGCTAGTACCAGGGGCTCCTACAATGAGCAGTTCTTC.

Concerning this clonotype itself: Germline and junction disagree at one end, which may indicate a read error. DNA of the CDR3: TGCGGTGCTAGAGACTCACGAGGACAGGGCACAGATACGCAGTATTTT. Translation: CGARDSRGQGTDTQYF. The chain has TRBV20-1 and TRBJ2-3; 7 bases are shared with TRBD1. The CDR3 has 16 amino acids. Germline values: CDR1 DFQATT, CDR2 SNEGSKA (reference sequence).

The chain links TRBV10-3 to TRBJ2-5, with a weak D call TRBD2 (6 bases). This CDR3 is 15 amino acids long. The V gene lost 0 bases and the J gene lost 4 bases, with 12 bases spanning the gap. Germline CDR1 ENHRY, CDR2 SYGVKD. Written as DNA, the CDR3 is TGTGCCATCAGTGAGTCGTCCAGTAGCGGAGAGACCCAGTACTTC. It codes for CAISESSSSGETQYF.

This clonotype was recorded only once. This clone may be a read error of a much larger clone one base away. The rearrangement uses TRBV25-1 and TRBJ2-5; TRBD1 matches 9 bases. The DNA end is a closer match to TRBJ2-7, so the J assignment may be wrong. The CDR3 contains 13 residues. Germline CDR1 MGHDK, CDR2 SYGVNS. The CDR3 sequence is CASSGDRVYEQYF. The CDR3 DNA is TGTGCCAGCAGTGGGGACAGGGTTTACGAGCAGTACTTC.

CDR3 loop: CSVEVGVRAYEQYF. CDR3 nucleotides: TGCAGCGTTGAAGTGGGGGTGAGGGCCTACGAGCAGTACTTC. V is TRBV29-1 and J is TRBJ2-7, with D perhaps assigned TRBD1 or TRBD2 (5 bases each). The CDR3 totals 14 residues. Germline V lookup: CDR1 SQVTM, CDR2 ANQGSEA. V was cut by 1 base and J by 2 bases, with 12 bases left in between.

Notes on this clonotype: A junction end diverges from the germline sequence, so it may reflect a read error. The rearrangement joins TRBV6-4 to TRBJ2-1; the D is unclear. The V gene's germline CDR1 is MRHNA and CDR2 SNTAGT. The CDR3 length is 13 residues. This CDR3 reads CACSDSYLDEQFF. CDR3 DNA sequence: TGTGCCTGCAGTGACTCGTATCTGGATGAGCAGTTCTTC.

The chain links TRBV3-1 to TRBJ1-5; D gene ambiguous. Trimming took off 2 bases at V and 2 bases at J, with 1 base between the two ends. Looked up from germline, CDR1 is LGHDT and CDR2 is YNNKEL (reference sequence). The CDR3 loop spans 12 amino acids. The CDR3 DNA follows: TGTGCCAGCAGCCAACGCAATCAGCCCCAGCATTTT. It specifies CASSQRNQPQHF.

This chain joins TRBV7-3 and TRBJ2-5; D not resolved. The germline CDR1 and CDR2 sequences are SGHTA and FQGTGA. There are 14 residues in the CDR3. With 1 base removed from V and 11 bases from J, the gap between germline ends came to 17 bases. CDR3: CASSLKYGYNEQYF. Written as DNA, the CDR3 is TGTGCCAGCAGCTTAAAATATGGATACAATGAGCAGTACTTC.

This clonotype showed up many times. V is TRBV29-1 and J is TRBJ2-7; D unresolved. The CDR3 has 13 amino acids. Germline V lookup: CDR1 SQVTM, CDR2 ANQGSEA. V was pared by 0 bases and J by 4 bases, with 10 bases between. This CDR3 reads CSVEDTKNYEQYF. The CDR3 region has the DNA TGCAGCGTTGAAGACACCAAGAATTACGAGCAGTACTTC.

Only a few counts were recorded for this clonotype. CDR3 DNA sequence: TGCGCCAGCAGTGAATGGACAGGGCCGGCAGATACGCAGTATTTT. Its translation: CASSEWTGPADTQYF. This sequence joins TRBV10-1 and TRBJ2-3; 8 nucleotides match TRBD1. The J segment lost 4 bases and the V segment lost 3 bases, leaving 6 bases of the junction unmatched. The CDR3 is 15 amino acids. Looked up from germline, CDR1 is WNHNN and CDR2 is SYGVQD (reference sequence).

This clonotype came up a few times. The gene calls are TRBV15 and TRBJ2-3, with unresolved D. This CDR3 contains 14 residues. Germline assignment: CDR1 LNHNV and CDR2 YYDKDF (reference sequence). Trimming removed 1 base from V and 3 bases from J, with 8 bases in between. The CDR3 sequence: CATSRAASTDTQYF. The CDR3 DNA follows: TGTGCCACCAGCAGAGCGGCGAGTACAGATACGCAGTATTTT.

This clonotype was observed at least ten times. DNA for the CDR3: TGTGCCACCAGCAGGGACGGTCCTGGCTATGGCTACACCTTC. The encoded protein is CATSRDGPGYGYTF. The chain recombines TRBV15 with TRBJ1-2, with D uncertain. Trimming removed 3 bases from V and 4 bases from J, with 12 bases in between. Looked up from germline, CDR1 is LNHNV and CDR2 is YYDKDF (reference sequence). There are 14 residues in the CDR3.

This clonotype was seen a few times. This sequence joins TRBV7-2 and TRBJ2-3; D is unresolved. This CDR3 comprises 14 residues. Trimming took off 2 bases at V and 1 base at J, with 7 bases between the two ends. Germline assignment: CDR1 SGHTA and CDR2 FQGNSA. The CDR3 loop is CASSLNYRTDTQYF. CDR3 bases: TGTGCCAGCAGCTTAAATTACCGCACAGATACGCAGTATTTT.

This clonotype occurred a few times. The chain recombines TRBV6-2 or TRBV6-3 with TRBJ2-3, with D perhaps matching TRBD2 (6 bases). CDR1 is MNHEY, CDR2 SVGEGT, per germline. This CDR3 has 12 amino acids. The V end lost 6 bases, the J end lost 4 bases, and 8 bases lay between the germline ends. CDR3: CASRTSSDTQYF. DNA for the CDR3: TGTGCCAGCAGGACTAGTTCAGATACGCAGTATTTT.

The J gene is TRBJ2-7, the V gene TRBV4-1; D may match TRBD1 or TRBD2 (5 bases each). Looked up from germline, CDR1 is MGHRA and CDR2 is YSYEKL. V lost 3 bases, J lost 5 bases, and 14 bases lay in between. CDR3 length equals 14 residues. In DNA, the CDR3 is TGCGCCAGCAGCCAGGGTCAAGGGGACCACGAGCAGTACTTC. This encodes CASSQGQGDHEQYF.